The subject of this entry is one T cell receptor (beta chain). The V gene lost 3 bases and the J gene lost 4 bases, with 18 bases spanning the gap. Germline V gene lookup returns CDR1 MNHEY and CDR2 SMNVEV (reference sequence). The CDR3 has 16 amino acids. The data stem from a study of cytomegalovirus exposure and HLA in healthy donors. Healthy bone marrow donors made up the donors. Both 60 Vbeta primers and 13 Jbeta primers went into the PCR. Clones were sequenced by immunoSEQ multiplex PCR, and TCRdb holds only the in-frame ones, with some missing. The listing records 60,000 to 75,000 clones. The sequence was obtained from a woman aged 30 to 39 in good health and CMV-seronegative. The chain has TRBV27 and TRBJ1-2; the D is unclear. Sequences were obtained from PBMCs. CDR3 in DNA: TGTGCCAGCAGTTTGTCGGTAACCGCGCCCGGCTATGGCTACACCTTC. Amino acid sequence: CASSLSVTAPGYGYTF.